This T cell receptor beta chain was profiled in a study of CD8+ T cells in alopecia areata. Study observations and caveats: Many expanded lesional clones stayed in scalp and blood while on tofacitinib.

Treatment in this sample: oral pan-JAK inhibitor, 5-10 mg twice daily. After isolation, RNA underwent reverse transcription to generate cDNA as the sequencing template. Clones were read by immunoSEQ multiplex PCR, and TCRdb kept only the in-frame ones, dropping some. The repertoire holds a few hundred thousand clones, with around two fifths as singletons. Turning to this clone: What it recognizes is unknown.

Sequences were derived from CD4+ T cells sorted from blood, sampled between weeks 30 and 35, from a patient treated with tofacitinib. This clonotype was obtained from a human donor with alopecia areata.

The CDR3 DNA is TGTGCCAGCAGTTTCGCGACCAGCATGGGGACCTTC. The encoded protein is CASSFATSMGTF. The chain combines TRBV6-1 with TRBJ1-2; the D is unclear. CDR1 and CDR2 (germline): MNHNS, SASEGT. V was cut by 5 bases and J by 14 bases, with 18 bases left in between. This CDR3 has 12 residues.